This TCR beta chain is drawn from a study of shared clonotypes between healthy human individuals. Study-level points and caveats: The donor pool, a small one, limited the genetic and exposure-history diversity represented.

V dropped 4 bases and J dropped 4; count of bases not matched to a gene: 3. Germline V lookup: CDR1 SGDLS, CDR2 YYNGEE. The CDR3 has 14 amino acids. Every immunoSEQ plate was one replicate of a subset's evenly spread DNA. Sequencing was performed with immunoSEQ multiplex PCR; in TCRdb, only in-frame clones are kept and a portion is missing. The table shows over a million clones, with roughly 74% occurring only once. All of the donors resided in Nashville, Tennessee, and each was a Caucasian adult. Turning to this clone: Its antigen is still unknown.

The rearrangement joins TRBV9 to TRBJ2-2; 8 nucleotides line up with TRBD2. This sequence originates from a man aged 18 to 35 in good health. Some clones in this sample may be carry-over from other donors' samples. Sequencing input: memory CD4+ T cells from PBMCs. Subset defined: CD45RA-negative fraction. The CDR3 sequence is CASSREGVTGELFF. CDR3 in DNA: TGTGCCAGCAGCCGGGAGGGCGTCACCGGGGAGCTGTTTTTT.